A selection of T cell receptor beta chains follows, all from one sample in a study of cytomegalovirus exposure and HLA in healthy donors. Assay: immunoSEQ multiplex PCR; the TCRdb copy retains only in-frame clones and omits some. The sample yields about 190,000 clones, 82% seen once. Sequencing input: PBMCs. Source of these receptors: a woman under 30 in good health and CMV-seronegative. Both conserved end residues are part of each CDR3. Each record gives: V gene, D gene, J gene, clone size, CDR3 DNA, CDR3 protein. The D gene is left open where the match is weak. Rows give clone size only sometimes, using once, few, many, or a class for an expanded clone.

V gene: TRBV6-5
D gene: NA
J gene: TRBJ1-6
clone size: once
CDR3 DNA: TGTGCCAGCAACAATTACAGGGATTCACCCCTCCACTTT
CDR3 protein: CASNNYRDSPLHF

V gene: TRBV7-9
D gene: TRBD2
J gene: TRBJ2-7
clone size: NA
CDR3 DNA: TGTGCCAGCAGCTGGACTAGCTTAGACGAGCAGTACTTC
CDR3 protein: CASSWTSLDEQYF

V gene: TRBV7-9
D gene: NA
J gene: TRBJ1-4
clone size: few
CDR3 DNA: TGTGCCAGCAGCTACGCGGGCGGAGATGAAAAACTGTTTTTT
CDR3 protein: CASSYAGGDEKLFF

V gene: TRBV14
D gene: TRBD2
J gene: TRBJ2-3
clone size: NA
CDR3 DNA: TGTGCCAGCAGCCAAGAGCCTAGCGGGATTCTAGATACGCAGTATTTT
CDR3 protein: CASSQEPSGILDTQYF

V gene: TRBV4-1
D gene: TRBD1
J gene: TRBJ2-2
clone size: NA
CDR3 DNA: TGCGCCAGCAGCCCCGGGACAGGAGTGGACACCGGGGAGCTGTTTTTT
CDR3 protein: CASSPGTGVDTGELFF

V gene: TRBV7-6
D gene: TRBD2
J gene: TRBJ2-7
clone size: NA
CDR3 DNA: TGTGCCAGCAGCTTAGGATGGGGACTAGCGGGGGCCTACGAGCAGTACTTC
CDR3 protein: CASSLGWGLAGAYEQYF

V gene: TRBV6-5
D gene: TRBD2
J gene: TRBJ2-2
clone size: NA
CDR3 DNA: TGTGCCAGCAGTCCCACCCGGGGGGACACCGGGGAGCTGTTTTTT
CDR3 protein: CASSPTRGDTGELFF

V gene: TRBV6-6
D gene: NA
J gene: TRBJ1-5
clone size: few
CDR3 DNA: TGTGCCAGCAGTTTCCGGGAGGACAATCAGCCCCAGCATTTT
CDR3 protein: CASSFREDNQPQHF

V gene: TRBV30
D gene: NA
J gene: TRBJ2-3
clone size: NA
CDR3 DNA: TGTGCCTGCCGGGCCGGACTCCAATTAACCACAGATACGCAGTATTTT
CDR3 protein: CACRAGLQLTTDTQYF

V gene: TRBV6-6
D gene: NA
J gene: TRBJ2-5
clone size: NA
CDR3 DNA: TGTGCCAGCAGTCGGGATGGACGGGGGGAGACCCAGTACTTC
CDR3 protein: CASSRDGRGETQYF

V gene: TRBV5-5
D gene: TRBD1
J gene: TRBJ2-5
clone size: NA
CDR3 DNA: TGTGCCAGCAGCTTGGAGGCACAGGGGGCGGGAGAGACCCAGTACTTC
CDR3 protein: CASSLEAQGAGETQYF

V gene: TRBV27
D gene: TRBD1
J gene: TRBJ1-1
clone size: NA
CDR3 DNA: TGTGCCAGCAGTGGCGAGGACAGGAAGAACACTGAAGCTTTCTTT
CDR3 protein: CASSGEDRKNTEAFF

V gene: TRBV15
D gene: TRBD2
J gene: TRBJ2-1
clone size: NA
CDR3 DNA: TGTGCCACCAGCAGAGATAGGGACTACCTGTACAATGAGCAGTTCTTC
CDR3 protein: CATSRDRDYLYNEQFF

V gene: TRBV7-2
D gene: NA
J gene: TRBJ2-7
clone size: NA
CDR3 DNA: TGTGCCAGCAGCGGACGGACTCGCGGGCTCGAGCAGTACTTC
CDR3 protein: CASSGRTRGLEQYF

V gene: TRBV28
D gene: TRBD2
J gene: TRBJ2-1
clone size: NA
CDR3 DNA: TGTGCCAGCAGTGAGCTAGCGGGCCTCCGGTTCTTC
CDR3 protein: CASSELAGLRFF

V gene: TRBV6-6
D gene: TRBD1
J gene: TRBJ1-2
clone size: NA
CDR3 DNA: TGTGCCAGCAGCCTCGGACAGGGGCAAGGCTACACCTTC
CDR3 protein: CASSLGQGQGYTF

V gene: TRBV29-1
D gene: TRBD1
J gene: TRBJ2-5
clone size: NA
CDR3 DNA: TGCAGCGTTGGAGACAGGGCTCAAGAGACCCAGTACTTC
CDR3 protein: CSVGDRAQETQYF

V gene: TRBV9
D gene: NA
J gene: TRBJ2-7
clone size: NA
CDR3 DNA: TGTGCCAGCAGCGAGGGGGGAGGGGGAGGTTACGAGCAGTACTTC
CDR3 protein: CASSEGGGGGYEQYF

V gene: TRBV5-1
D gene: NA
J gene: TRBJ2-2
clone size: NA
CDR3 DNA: TGCGCCAGCCGTCAAGGACAGACCACCGGGGAGCTGTTTTTT
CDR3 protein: CASRQGQTTGELFF

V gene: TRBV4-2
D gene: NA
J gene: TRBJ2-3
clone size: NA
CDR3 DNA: TGTGCCAGCAGCCAAGATCAGCGGTTCACAGATACGCAGTATTTT
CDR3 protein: CASSQDQRFTDTQYF

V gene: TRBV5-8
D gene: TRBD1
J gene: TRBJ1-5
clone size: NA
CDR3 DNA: TGTGCCAGCAGCTCTAATACTGGGACAGATAGCAATCAGCCCCAGCATTTT
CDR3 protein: CASSSNTGTDSNQPQHF

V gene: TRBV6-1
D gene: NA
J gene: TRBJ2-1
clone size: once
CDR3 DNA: TGTGCCAGCAGTCGTATATCCTCCTACAATGAGCAGTTCTTC
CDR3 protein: CASSRISSYNEQFF

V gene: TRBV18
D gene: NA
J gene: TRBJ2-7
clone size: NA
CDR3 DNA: TGTGCCAGCTCACCACAAACAGACTACGAGCAGTACTTC
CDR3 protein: CASSPQTDYEQYF

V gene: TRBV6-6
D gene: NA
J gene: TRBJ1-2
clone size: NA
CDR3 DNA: TGTGCCAGCAGTTTAGCGGAATTAGATGGCTACACCTTC
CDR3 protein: CASSLAELDGYTF

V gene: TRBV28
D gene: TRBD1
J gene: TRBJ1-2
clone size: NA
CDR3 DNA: TGTGCCAGCACCTCGACAGGGCTAGGCTACACCTTC
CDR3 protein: CASTSTGLGYTF

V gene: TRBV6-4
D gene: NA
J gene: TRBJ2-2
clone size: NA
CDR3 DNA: TGTGCCAGCAGTGCGGTTGGGAGATCGAACACCGGGGAGCTGTTTTTT
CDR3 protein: CASSAVGRSNTGELFF

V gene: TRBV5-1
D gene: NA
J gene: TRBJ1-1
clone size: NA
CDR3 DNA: TGCGCCAGCCGGTTTTCGATGAACACTGAAGCTTTCTTT
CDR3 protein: CASRFSMNTEAFF

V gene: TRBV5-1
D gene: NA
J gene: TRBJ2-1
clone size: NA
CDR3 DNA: TGCGCCAGCAGCTTGGCCCCAGGGGCCGATGAGCAGTTCTTC
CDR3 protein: CASSLAPGADEQFF

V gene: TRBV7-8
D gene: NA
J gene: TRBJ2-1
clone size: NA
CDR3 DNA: TGTGCCAGCAGCTTACAAGTTAGCTCCAGCTCCTACAATGAGCAGTTCTTC
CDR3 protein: CASSLQVSSSSYNEQFF

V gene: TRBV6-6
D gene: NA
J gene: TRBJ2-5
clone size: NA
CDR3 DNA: TGTGCCAGCAGTTATGGGGGGGGCGTTGAGACCCAGTACTTC
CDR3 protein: CASSYGGGVETQYF

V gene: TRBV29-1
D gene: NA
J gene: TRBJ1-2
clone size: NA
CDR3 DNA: TGCAGCGTTGACAGGAGCTACACCTTC
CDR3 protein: CSVDRSYTF

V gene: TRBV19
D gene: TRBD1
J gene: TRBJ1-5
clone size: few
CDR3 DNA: TGTGCCAGTGGGCAGGGGGGTCAGCCCCAGCATTTT
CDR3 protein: CASGQGGQPQHF

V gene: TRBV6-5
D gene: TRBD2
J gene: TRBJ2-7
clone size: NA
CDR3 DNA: TGTGCCAGCAGCCTGACACTAGCGGGGGGGGGCGAGCAGTACTTC
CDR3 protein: CASSLTLAGGGEQYF

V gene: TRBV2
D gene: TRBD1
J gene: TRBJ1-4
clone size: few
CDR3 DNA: TGTGCCAGCAGGAGCTCGATTGGGACAGCAACTAATGAAAAACTGTTTTTT
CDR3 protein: CASRSSIGTATNEKLFF